The 32 T cell receptor beta chains reported below all come from one sample, sequenced in a study of T cells after yellow fever vaccination. One entry per CDR3 protein, called by TCRdb with MiXCR from the 5' RACE reads. The table records 500,000 to 650,000 distinct CDR3 sequences, about 12% of them present only once. Sequencing was performed on PBMCs, taken on the day of the yellow fever booster vaccination. Every receptor here comes from a man in his thirties or forties who received the YFV17D yellow fever vaccine.

This clonotype was seen repeatedly, ten times or more. The chain joins TRBV5-8 to TRBJ2-2; unclear D gene. The CDR3 is 14 amino acids. CDR1 is SGHTS and CDR2 is YDEGEE in the germline V gene. V was pared by 0 bases and J by 3 bases, with 6 bases between. The CDR3 DNA follows: TGTGCCAGCAGCTTGGCGGTTCACACCGGGGAGCTGTTTTTT. Its translation is CASSLAVHTGELFF.

This clonotype has a handful of counts. The chain uses TRBV7-2 and TRBJ2-1, with 8 bases that match TRBD1. In germline, CDR1 is SGHTA, CDR2 FQGNSA. The CDR3 loop spans 15 amino acids. V lost 1 base, J lost 7 bases, and 6 bases stayed unmatched. The CDR3 bases are TGTGCCAGCAGCTTAGGAGGGGACAGGTCTAATGAGCAGTTCTTC. As protein: CASSLGGDRSNEQFF.

The genes are TRBV4-3 and TRBJ1-3; D uncertain. The germline CDR1 and CDR2 sequences are LGHNA and YSLEER. V lost 0 bases, J lost 0 bases, and 12 bases lay in between. The CDR3 loop spans 17 amino acids. This chain's CDR3 is CASSQESLAYSGNTIYF. CDR3 sequence (DNA): TGCGCCAGCAGCCAAGAATCTCTCGCTTACTCTGGAAACACCATATATTTT.

The chain recombines TRBV19 with TRBJ1-4; a weak D match, TRBD1 (5 bases). CDR1 is LNHDA and CDR2 is SQIVND in the germline V gene (reference sequence). V gave up 6 bases and J gave up 8 bases, with 16 bases separating them. CDR3 length: 14 amino acids. This CDR3 reads CASSRQGTKEKLFF. The CDR3 DNA is TGTGCCAGTAGCCGCCAAGGGACGAAGGAAAAACTGTTTTTT.

The genes are TRBV6-2 or TRBV6-3 and TRBJ2-3; D could derive from TRBD1 or TRBD2 (5 bases each). This CDR3 has 15 amino acids. CDR1 and CDR2 from the germline V gene are MNHEY and SVGEGT. Trimming pared 8 bases from V and 1 base from J, leaving 16 bases between. The CDR3 here is CASGTLRLGTDTQYF. The CDR3 coding sequence is TGTGCCAGCGGGACCCTCCGTTTAGGCACAGATACGCAGTATTTT.

This clonotype showed up just a few times. The chain carries TRBV30 and TRBJ2-3; D could derive from TRBD1 or TRBD2 (5 bases each). This CDR3 has 12 amino acids. Germline assignment: CDR1 GTSNPN and CDR2 SVGIG (reference sequence). V was trimmed by 4 bases and J by 8 bases, leaving 13 bases between them. The CDR3 here is CAWNLRAGTQYF. CDR3 nucleotide sequence: TGTGCCTGGAACCTCAGGGCGGGTACGCAGTATTTT.

This clonotype was detected a few times. This rearrangement joins TRBV7-2 to TRBJ1-2; D remains unclear. With 4 bases removed from V and 4 bases from J, the gap between germline ends came to 19 bases. CDR1 and CDR2 from the germline V gene are SGHTA and FQGNSA. The CDR3 length is 16 residues. CDR3 coding DNA: TGTGCCAGCAGCTATGCTGCGACGGGGTCGGTCTATGGCTACACCTTC. Its protein product is CASSYAATGSVYGYTF.

The genes are TRBV4-3 and TRBJ2-1; D possibly corresponds to TRBD2 (5 bases). The CDR3 has 13 amino acids. V was pared by 4 bases and J by 9 bases, with 13 bases between. The germline gives CDR1 LGHNA, CDR2 YSLEER. CDR3 coding DNA: TGCGCCAGCAGCCCCGGGGTGCCCAGTGAGCAGTTCTTC. It specifies CASSPGVPSEQFF.

In this sample, this clonotype turned up a few times. The chain has TRBV24-1 and TRBJ2-2; possibly TRBD2 for D (6 bases). From germline, CDR1 is KGHDR and CDR2 SFDVKD. This CDR3 has 15 amino acids. V was clipped by 5 bases and J by 1 base, with 10 bases between them. The chain's CDR3 is CATSGAGENTGELFF. The CDR3 DNA reads as TGTGCCACCAGTGGAGCGGGTGAGAACACCGGGGAGCTGTTTTTT.

This chain joins TRBV14 and TRBJ2-1, with 8 bases identical to TRBD1. The length of the CDR3 is 15 residues. Per germline, CDR1 SGHDN and CDR2 FVKESK. The junction had 7 bases not matched to a gene; V was cut back by 5 bases and J by 4 bases. The CDR3 DNA is TGTGCCAGCAGCTGGACAGGGACGAATTACAATGAGCAGTTCTTC. Its protein is CASSWTGTNYNEQFF.

This clonotype was seen repeatedly, ten times or more. The chain carries TRBV11-2 and TRBJ1-2; no clear D gene. Germline V gives CDR1 SGHAT, CDR2 FQNNGV. The CDR3 loop spans 14 amino acids. Between the trimmed V and J ends, which lost 6 bases and 1 base, there was a span of 12 bases. The CDR3 nucleotides read TGTGCCAGCAGTAATCGGCAGGTTAACTATGGCTACACCTTC. This sequence encodes CASSNRQVNYGYTF.

This clonotype was counted between two and nine times. The V call is TRBV5-1, the J call TRBJ2-1; 10 nucleotides align to TRBD1. Germline CDR1 reads SGHRS; CDR2 reads YFSETQ. V shed 4 bases, J shed 5 bases, and the junction held 3 bases outside the gene matches. The CDR3 totals 14 residues. Here the CDR3 DNA reads TGCGCCAGCAGCATGACAGGGGGCCACAATGAGCAGTTCTTC. It translates to CASSMTGGHNEQFF.

This clonotype was seen a handful of times. The CDR3 here is CASLRGAGVEAFF. For the CDR3, the DNA is TGTGCCAGCTTACGAGGGGCAGGAGTTGAAGCTTTCTTT. The chain combines TRBV18 with TRBJ1-1, with a weak D call TRBD1 (5 bases). V was shortened by 7 bases and J by 7 bases, with 16 bases between the two germline ends. From germline, CDR1 is KGHSH and CDR2 LQKENI. This CDR3 spans 13 amino acids.

The V gene is TRBV29-1, the J gene TRBJ1-3; no reliable D call. The V and J ends lost 5 bases and 0 bases respectively, with 11 bases between them. CDR1 and CDR2 (germline): SQVTM, ANQGSEA. The CDR3 covers 14 residues. In DNA form, the CDR3 reads TGCAGCGTTAAGGGCAGACTCTCTGGAAACACCATATATTTT. Translating it yields CSVKGRLSGNTIYF.

V usage is TRBV20-1 and J usage is TRBJ2-7, with 8 bases aligning to TRBD2. The CDR3 contains 15 residues. V lost 1 base to trimming and J lost 3 bases; unmatched junction nucleotides: 8. CDR1 is DFQATT, CDR2 SNEGSKA, per germline (reference sequence). CDR3 bases: TGCAGTGCTAGAGCCGGGACTAGTTCGGTCTACGAGCAGTACTTC. It yields the protein CSARAGTSSVYEQYF.

The V gene is TRBV6-5, the J gene TRBJ2-1; D not certain. The V end was cut by 8 bases, the J end by 8 bases, with 4 bases between. Germline assignment: CDR1 MNHEY and CDR2 SVGAGI. This CDR3 is built from 9 residues. CDR3 in DNA: TGTGCCAGCGGCTATGAGCAGTTCTTC. Its translation is CASGYEQFF.

The chain recombines TRBV5-6 with TRBJ2-2, with D tentatively TRBD2 (6 bases). This CDR3 is built from 15 residues. Trimming shortened V by 4 bases and J by 0 bases, and 10 bases separated the two germline ends. Germline lookup yields CDR1 SGHDT and CDR2 YYEEEE. The CDR3 sequence: CASSRGLSNTGELFF. The CDR3 DNA follows: TGTGCCAGCAGCCGGGGACTTTCGAACACCGGGGAGCTGTTTTTT.

CDR3 in DNA: TGTGCCAGCAGCTCCGCCGGGACAGGGGGCTTGGGATCCTACAATGAGCAGTTCTTC. This codes for CASSSAGTGGLGSYNEQFF. The genes are TRBV7-8 and TRBJ2-1; 12 nucleotides agree with TRBD1. J lost 1 base, V lost 4 bases, and 11 bases had no gene match. CDR1 is SGHVS, CDR2 FQNEAQ, per germline. The CDR3 has 19 amino acids.

The chain recombines TRBV7-2 with TRBJ2-7; 10 nucleotides agree with TRBD2. The V gene's germline CDR1 is SGHTA and CDR2 FQGNSA. This CDR3 comprises 17 residues. Unmatched junction bases numbered 8, after V lost 1 base and J lost 2 bases. In nucleotides, the CDR3 is TGTGCCAGCAGCTTAGTTGCTAGGCTAGCGGGAGCCTACGAGCAGTACTTC. It yields the protein CASSLVARLAGAYEQYF. The complete variable domain, with remaining parts taken from reference TRBV7-2 and TRBJ2-7, reads GAGVSQSPSNKVTEKGKDVELRCDPISGHTALYWYRQSLGQGLEFLIYFQGNSAPDKSGLPSDRFSAERTGGSVSTLTIQRTQQEDSAVYLCASSLVARLAGAYEQYFGPGTRLTVT.

J is TRBJ2-1 and V is TRBV7-6, with D unclear. This CDR3 is built from 13 residues. V lost 0 bases, J lost 6 bases, and 6 bases lay in between. Germline V gene data show CDR1 as SGHVS and CDR2 as FNYEAQ. The CDR3 coding sequence is TGTGCCAGCAGCTTAGCCCGCCTCAATGAGCAGTTCTTC. This sequence encodes CASSLARLNEQFF.

This clonotype was picked up a small number of times. The rearrangement uses TRBV7-3 and TRBJ2-3, with D hard to call. Germline V gene lookup returns CDR1 SGHTA and CDR2 FQGTGA. The CDR3 contains 13 residues. Trimming took 4 bases from V and 7 from J, leaving 12 bases between them. CDR3 loop: CASSSLDKHTQYF. The CDR3 coding sequence is TGTGCCAGCAGCTCCTTGGATAAGCATACGCAGTATTTT.

This clonotype has only a few counts. V gene TRBV24-1 combines with J gene TRBJ1-3, with 8 nucleotides matching TRBD1. Germline loops: CDR1 KGHDR, CDR2 SFDVKD. V dropped 3 bases and J dropped 2; count of bases not matched to a gene: 2. The CDR3 totals 15 residues. The CDR3 coding sequence is TGTGCCACCAGTGATGGACAGGGTGCTGGAAACACCATATATTTT. It yields the protein CATSDGQGAGNTIYF.

This clonotype was detected a few times. The CDR3 protein is CASSSGHNTGELFF. CDR3 coding DNA: TGTGCCAGCAGCTCGGGACACAACACCGGGGAGCTGTTTTTT. The chain is built from TRBV7-3 and TRBJ2-2, with a possible D match to TRBD1 (6 bases). CDR3 length: 14 amino acids. The germline CDR1 and CDR2 sequences are SGHTA and FQGTGA. Trimming removed 4 bases at V and 2 bases at J, with 8 bases between.

This clonotype was counted only a few times. The chain recombines TRBV28 with TRBJ2-1; D is perhaps TRBD1 (6 bases). The CDR3 covers 15 residues. Germline CDR1 MDHEN, CDR2 SYDVKM. Trimming pared 2 bases from V and 8 bases from J, leaving 16 bases between. In DNA, the CDR3 is TGTGCCAGCAGTTTAAAGGGACAACCGAAGGATGAGCAGTTCTTC. Amino acid sequence: CASSLKGQPKDEQFF. Filled out from reference TRBV28 and TRBJ2-1, the complete variable domain reads DVKVTQSSRYLVKRTGEKVFLECVQDMDHENMFWYRQDPGLGLRLIYFSYDVKMKEKGDIPEGYSVSREKKERFSLILESASTNQTSMYLCASSLKGQPKDEQFFGPGTRLTVL.

This sequence joins TRBV6-5 and TRBJ2-7; unclear D gene. CDR1 MNHEY and CDR2 SVGAGI come from the germline V gene. Trimming left V 7 bases short and J 5 bases short, with 9 bases between. The CDR3 sequence is 11 residues long. The CDR3 reads CASTANHEQYF. The CDR3 nucleotides read TGTGCCAGCACTGCGAATCACGAGCAGTACTTC.

This clonotype was observed at least ten times. The gene calls are TRBV5-6 and TRBJ2-1; 7 nucleotides align to TRBD2. V lost 3 bases to trimming and J lost 7 bases; unmatched junction nucleotides: 10. The CDR3 spans 15 residues. CDR1 is SGHDT, CDR2 YYEEEE, per germline. For the CDR3, the DNA is TGTGCCAGCAGCTCTAGCGGTGCCTTCTGGAATGAGCAGTTCTTC. It yields the protein CASSSSGAFWNEQFF. The whole variable domain, filled in from reference TRBV5-6 and TRBJ2-1, reads DAGVTQSPTHLIKTRGQQVTLRCSPKSGHDTVSWYQQALGQGPQFIFQYYEEEERQRGNFPDRFSGHQFPNYSSELNVNALLLGDSALYLCASSSSGAFWNEQFFGPGTRLTVL.

The table lists this clonotype with many counts. The chain couples TRBV4-1 to TRBJ2-1; 11 bases are a match to TRBD2. Germline V gives CDR1 MGHRA, CDR2 YSYEKL. CDR3 length: 16 residues. With 4 bases clipped from V and 6 bases from J, the junction kept 8 bases outside the gene matches. CDR3 in amino acids: CASSLDLAGGTNEQFF. In DNA, the CDR3 is TGCGCCAGCAGCCTTGACCTAGCGGGAGGAACCAATGAGCAGTTCTTC.

The rearrangement uses TRBV20-1 and TRBJ2-7; TRBD2 aligns across 10 bases. CDR1 and CDR2 from the germline V gene are DFQATT and SNEGSKA (reference sequence). With 3 bases clipped from V and 5 bases from J, the junction kept 10 bases outside the gene matches. The length of the CDR3 is 15 residues. CDR3 loop: CSASGGSSGRDEQYF. The CDR3 DNA reads as TGCAGTGCTAGCGGCGGGTCTAGCGGGAGAGACGAGCAGTACTTC.

The chain employs TRBV4-3 and TRBJ2-7, with 11 bases that match TRBD2. V shed 3 bases and J 3 bases; nucleotides not matched to a gene: 16. The V gene's germline CDR1 is LGHNA and CDR2 YSLEER. This CDR3 is 19 amino acids long. The CDR3 reads CASSQLLAGGGLGNYEQYF. The CDR3 DNA follows: TGCGCCAGCAGCCAGCTTCTAGCGGGAGGAGGTCTTGGTAACTACGAGCAGTACTTC.

This clonotype was seen more than once but under ten times. The CDR3 nucleotides are TGTGCCAGCACTATAGGCCCGACTAGCGGGAGAGGGGAGCAGTTCTTC. Residues: CASTIGPTSGRGEQFF. V usage is TRBV6-2 or TRBV6-3 and J usage is TRBJ2-1; 12 bases agree with TRBD2. Germline V lookup: CDR1 MNHEY, CDR2 SVGEGT. The CDR3 runs to 16 residues. Trimming at V came to 7 bases and at J to 10 bases, leaving 14 bases not matched to a gene.

V usage is TRBV4-3 and J usage is TRBJ1-5; D gene uncertain. Trimming took off 1 base at V and 6 bases at J, with 7 bases between the two ends. CDR1 and CDR2 from the germline V gene are LGHNA and YSLEER. The CDR3 totals 13 residues. The DNA for the CDR3 is TGCGCCAGCAGCCAAGTATCTGGTCAGCCCCAGCATTTT. The encoded protein is CASSQVSGQPQHF.

The chain recombines TRBV5-1 with TRBJ2-5; 8 positions agree with TRBD1. V lost 4 bases and J lost 5; bases outside the gene matches: 7. Germline V gene data show CDR1 as SGHRS and CDR2 as YFSETQ. CDR3 size: 14 residues. CDR3 coding DNA: TGCGCCAGCAGCCCTCGGACAGGGACGGAGACCCAGTACTTC. Translated, it gives CASSPRTGTETQYF.